Following are 24 T cell receptor beta chains from one sample sequenced in a study of blood T cell repertoires in COVID-19. Using immunoSEQ multiplex PCR, the repertoire was profiled, and TCRdb retains in-frame clones only, with some absent. The sample lists fewer than 110,000 clones; over 75% were seen once. Sequences were obtained from peripheral blood. These receptors came from a woman aged 30 to 39 with acute or convalescent COVID-19.

This chain joins TRBV4-1 and TRBJ2-5, with 12 bases identical to TRBD2. V gave up 4 bases and J gave up 1 base; unmatched junction bases: 7. The CDR3 spans 17 residues. Germline CDR1 and CDR2: MGHRA and YSYEKL. CDR3 region: CASSRTPSGGVQETQYF. Here the CDR3 DNA reads TGCGCCAGCAGCCGGACTCCTAGCGGGGGGGTCCAAGAGACCCAGTACTTC.

The chain uses TRBV5-1 and TRBJ2-2; a weak D match, TRBD2 (5 bases). Germline CDR1 is SGHRS and CDR2 is YFSETQ. The CDR3 totals 15 residues. Trimming pared 4 bases from V and 1 base from J, leaving 11 bases between. CDR3 in amino acids: CASSLGLRNTGELFF. Written as DNA, the CDR3 is TGCGCCAGCAGCCTTGGACTGAGGAACACCGGGGAGCTGTTTTTT.

The chain carries TRBV12-5 and TRBJ1-6, with 10 positions matching TRBD1. CDR3 length equals 16 residues. Trimming cost V 6 bases and J 7 bases; bases outside gene matches: 9. Germline V CDR1 and CDR2: LGHNT, FRNRAP. CDR3 in DNA: TGTGCTAGTGGCCGCGGGACAGGGGAAGGCAATTCACCCCTCCACTTT. This gives the protein CASGRGTGEGNSPLHF.

The rearrangement links TRBV19 to TRBJ1-3; maybe TRBD1 (5 bases). This CDR3 has 13 amino acids. Germline CDR1 LNHDA, CDR2 SQIVND (reference sequence). The V end was cut by 8 bases, the J end by 1 base, with 9 bases between. The CDR3 sequence: CASGAGSGNTIYF. The CDR3 DNA reads as TGTGCCAGTGGGGCTGGATCTGGAAACACCATATATTTT.

V and J are TRBV19 and TRBJ2-7; a weak D match, TRBD2 (5 bases). CDR3 size: 16 residues. V lost 5 bases and J 3 bases, leaving 20 bases between the germline ends. The germline CDR1 and CDR2 sequences are LNHDA and SQIVND (reference sequence). The CDR3 loop reads CASSAVTGSPLYEQYF. In DNA, the CDR3 is TGTGCCAGTAGTGCTGTAACGGGGTCCCCCCTCTACGAGCAGTACTTC.

This chain connects TRBV5-1 to TRBJ2-1; 7 nucleotides agree with TRBD2. The V and J ends lost 0 bases and 8 bases, in that order; junction bases with no gene match: 8. There are 15 residues in the CDR3. Germline V gene sequence: CDR1 SGHRS, CDR2 YFSETQ. CDR3: CASSLAGGTWDEQFF. In nucleotides, the CDR3 is TGCGCCAGCAGCTTGGCCGGGGGGACGTGGGATGAGCAGTTCTTC.

This rearrangement joins TRBV7-9 to TRBJ1-5, with 9 bases that match TRBD1. V lost 4 bases and J lost 4; bases outside the gene matches: 14. There are 18 residues in the CDR3. CDR1 and CDR2 (germline): SEHNR, FQNEAQ (reference sequence). In DNA, the CDR3 is TGTGCCAGCAGCTCCTTGCCCGGACAGGGGACGGCGAATCAGCCCCAGCATTTT. Its protein is CASSSLPGQGTANQPQHF.

The chain is built from TRBV6-5 and TRBJ2-7; 8 positions agree with TRBD1. The germline V gene encodes CDR1 MNHEY and CDR2 SVGAGI. V shed 6 bases and J 4 bases; nucleotides not matched to a gene: 8. The CDR3 length is 14 residues. This CDR3 is CASSSGTGGYEQYF. CDR3 nucleotide sequence: TGTGCCAGCAGCTCCGGGACAGGTGGTTACGAGCAGTACTTC.

The table lists this clone with a few counts. The CDR3 reads CASSQGGRPQHF. In nucleotides, the CDR3 is TGCGCCAGCAGCCAAGGGGGGCGGCCCCAGCATTTT. V and J are TRBV4-1 and TRBJ1-5, with D maybe TRBD1 (6 bases). Trimming took off 1 base at V and 9 bases at J, with 7 bases between the two ends. Per germline, CDR1 MGHRA and CDR2 YSYEKL. This CDR3 has 12 amino acids.

This clone was found once. The gene calls are TRBV7-9 and TRBJ1-1; 8 nucleotides agree with TRBD1. J gave up 0 bases and V 5 bases, and 11 bases lay outside the gene matches. Germline-derived CDR1 and CDR2 are SEHNR and FQNEAQ (reference sequence). This CDR3 has 17 amino acids. In DNA, the CDR3 is TGTGCCAGCAGCCAAAGACAGGGGCGCGGTATGAACACTGAAGCTTTCTTT. This translates into CASSQRQGRGMNTEAFF.

The V call is TRBV2, the J call TRBJ1-4; D unclear. Trimming removed 3 bases at V and 8 bases at J, with 16 bases between. The germline V gene encodes CDR1 SNHLY and CDR2 FYNNEI. The CDR3 sequence is 15 residues long. CDR3 residues: CASSEILGSGEKLFF. CDR3 DNA: TGTGCCAGCAGTGAGATATTAGGCTCGGGGGAAAAACTGTTTTTT. The full variable domain, in which reference TRBV2 and TRBJ1-4 provide the parts outside the CDR3, is EPEVTQTPSHQVTQMGQEVILRCVPISNHLYFYWYRQILGQKVEFLVSFYNNEISEKSEIFDDQFSVERPDGSNFTLKIRSTKLEDSAMYFCASSEILGSGEKLFFGSGTQLSVL.

The chain uses TRBV19 and TRBJ1-2, with D maybe TRBD1 (6 bases). The CDR3 loop spans 13 amino acids. Trimming stripped 7 bases from V and 2 bases from J, with 11 bases between. CDR1 LNHDA and CDR2 SQIVND come from the germline V gene (reference sequence). CDR3 coding DNA: TGTGCCAGTAAAAGGGGGGGAAACTATGGCTACACCTTC. Protein: CASKRGGNYGYTF.

The rearrangement joins TRBV19 to TRBJ2-1; 7 bases match TRBD2. J was trimmed by 7 bases and V by 4 bases; bases with no gene match: 13. Per germline, CDR1 LNHDA and CDR2 SQIVND (reference sequence). The CDR3 has 16 residues. Here the CDR3 DNA reads TGTGCCAGTAGTACCCTTTTGGGCGGGGGAAAGAATGAGCAGTTCTTC. It encodes CASSTLLGGGKNEQFF. Supplemented by reference TRBV19 and TRBJ2-1, the full variable domain reads DGGITQSPKYLFRKEGQNVTLSCEQNLNHDAMYWYRQDPGQGLRLIYYSQIVNDFQKGDIAEGYSVSREKKESFPLTVTSAQKNPTAFYLCASSTLLGGGKNEQFFGPGTRLTVL.

The rearrangement links TRBV28 to TRBJ2-5, with TRBD1 identical over 7 bases. CDR1 MDHEN and CDR2 SYDVKM come from the germline V gene. The CDR3 consists of 18 residues. The V and J ends lost 1 base and 0 bases, in that order; junction bases with no gene match: 11. CDR3 coding DNA: TGTGCCAGCAGTTTATCCGGAGACAGGGACCCACACCAAGAGACCCAGTACTTC. This sequence encodes CASSLSGDRDPHQETQYF.

The chain combines TRBV11-1 with TRBJ2-3; TRBD2 agrees at 9 bases. The CDR3 spans 15 residues. Trimming removed 0 bases from V and 5 bases from J; junction bases left unmatched: 3. Germline V gives CDR1 SGHAT, CDR2 FQDESV (reference sequence). CDR3 nucleotides: TGTGCCAGCAGCTTAGCTGTTAGCGGGGGAGATACGCAGTATTTT. Translated: CASSLAVSGGDTQYF.

The rearrangement uses TRBV9 and TRBJ2-2, with D possibly TRBD2 on 6 matching bases. The V end was cut by 6 bases, the J end by 6 bases, with 21 bases between. The CDR3 has 16 amino acids. Germline CDR1 is SGDLS and CDR2 is YYNGEE. CDR3 protein: CASTTSPGPGAGELFF. The CDR3 DNA follows: TGTGCCAGCACCACATCACCGGGACCGGGGGCCGGGGAGCTGTTTTTT.

The V call is TRBV7-9, the J call TRBJ2-1, with a tentative D call TRBD2 (6 bases). CDR1 is SEHNR, CDR2 FQNEAQ, per germline (reference sequence). The germline V and J ends were trimmed by 2 bases and 4 bases, with 12 bases remaining between them. The CDR3 has 15 residues. The CDR3 is CASSLYSGPYNEQFF. As DNA, the CDR3 is TGTGCCAGCAGCTTATATAGCGGACCTTACAATGAGCAGTTCTTC.

The chain links TRBV5-1 to TRBJ1-4; D is perhaps TRBD1 (5 bases). Deletions cut 0 bases from V and 3 bases from J, with 9 bases between. Per germline, CDR1 SGHRS and CDR2 YFSETQ. The CDR3 is made up of 15 amino acids. The CDR3 spells CASSLGGRANEKLFF. CDR3 DNA: TGCGCCAGCAGCTTGGGCGGCAGGGCTAATGAAAAACTGTTTTTT. Full variable domain (rest looked up from reference TRBV5-1 and TRBJ1-4): KAGVTQTPRYLIKTRGQQVTLSCSPISGHRSVSWYQQTPGQGLQFLFEYFSETQRNKGNFPGRFSGRQFSNSRSEMNVSTLELGDSALYLCASSLGGRANEKLFFGSGTQLSVL.

V and J are TRBV6-5 and TRBJ2-1, with a weak D call TRBD2 (7 bases). Germline V gene sequence: CDR1 MNHEY, CDR2 SVGAGI. V was shortened by 7 bases and J by 9 bases, with 13 bases between the two germline ends. The CDR3 has 12 amino acids. CDR3 DNA sequence: TGTGCCAGCATTGGGGGGGCCGCTGAGCAGTTCTTC. Translating it yields CASIGGAAEQFF.

This sequence joins TRBV27 and TRBJ2-7, with 11 bases lining up with TRBD2. Trimming took 3 bases from V and 8 from J; bases not matched to a gene: 9. Germline V gene lookup returns CDR1 MNHEY and CDR2 SMNVEV (reference sequence). This CDR3 contains 15 residues. The CDR3 here is CASSFLLAGAEKQYF. CDR3 bases: TGTGCCAGCAGTTTCTTACTAGCGGGAGCCGAAAAGCAGTACTTC.

V usage is TRBV23-1 and J usage is TRBJ2-3; D call uncertain. TRBV23-1 is classed as an ORF, of uncertain function. Trimming removed 3 bases at V and 0 bases at J, with 13 bases between. The CDR3 has 16 amino acids. Here the CDR3 DNA reads TGCGCCAGCAGTCACCACCTAGACGCTAGCACAGATACGCAGTATTTT. It specifies CASSHHLDASTDTQYF.

The V gene is TRBV2, the J gene TRBJ2-2, with 8 bases matching TRBD1. The CDR3 is 15 residues long. V shed 7 bases, J shed 4 bases, and the junction held 8 bases outside the gene matches. Looked up from germline, CDR1 is SNHLY and CDR2 is FYNNEI. CDR3 loop: CASMGGRGLTGELFF. The CDR3 coding sequence is TGTGCCAGCATGGGGGGCAGGGGGCTCACCGGGGAGCTGTTTTTT.

The chain has TRBV15 and TRBJ2-1; TRBD2 aligns across 14 bases. Trimming at V came to 5 bases and at J to 8 bases, leaving 8 bases not matched to a gene. The CDR3 extends over 16 amino acids. Germline V gives CDR1 LNHNV, CDR2 YYDKDF (reference sequence). This chain's CDR3 is CATSAPGTSGGDEQFF. The CDR3 DNA sequence: TGTGCCACCAGCGCCCCCGGGACTAGCGGGGGTGATGAGCAGTTCTTC.

This chain joins TRBV7-2 and TRBJ2-7, with D possibly TRBD2 on 6 matching bases. The CDR3 sequence is 15 residues long. Germline V gene lookup returns CDR1 SGHTA and CDR2 FQGNSA. The V gene lost 3 bases and the J gene lost 2 bases, with 14 bases spanning the gap. The CDR3 protein is CASSFFGGKTYEQYF. Here the CDR3 DNA reads TGTGCCAGCAGCTTCTTCGGAGGGAAAACCTACGAGCAGTACTTC.